The T cell receptor (beta chain) under discussion was sequenced for a study of identical twins. TCRdb used MiXCR to reprocess the 5' RACE reads, holding one entry per CDR3 protein. The sample yields around 1.7 million distinct CDR3 sequences, around 33% seen once. The CDR3 length is 15 residues. V dropped 4 bases and J dropped 2; count of bases not matched to a gene: 6. The germline V gene has CDR1 SGHRS and CDR2 YFSETQ. The chain uses TRBV5-1 and TRBJ2-1; TRBD2 matches at 7 bases. This clonotype originated in a newborn girl in good health. The specimen was cord blood. The CDR3 bases are TGCGCCAGCAGCGCGACGGGGGGAGCCTACAATGAGCAGTTCTTC. Its protein is CASSATGGAYNEQFF. The complete variable domain, with remaining parts taken from reference TRBV5-1 and TRBJ2-1, reads KAGVTQTPRYLIKTRGQQVTLSCSPISGHRSVSWYQQTPGQGLQFLFEYFSETQRNKGNFPGRFSGRQFSNSRSEMNVSTLELGDSALYLCASSATGGAYNEQFFGPGTRLTVL.